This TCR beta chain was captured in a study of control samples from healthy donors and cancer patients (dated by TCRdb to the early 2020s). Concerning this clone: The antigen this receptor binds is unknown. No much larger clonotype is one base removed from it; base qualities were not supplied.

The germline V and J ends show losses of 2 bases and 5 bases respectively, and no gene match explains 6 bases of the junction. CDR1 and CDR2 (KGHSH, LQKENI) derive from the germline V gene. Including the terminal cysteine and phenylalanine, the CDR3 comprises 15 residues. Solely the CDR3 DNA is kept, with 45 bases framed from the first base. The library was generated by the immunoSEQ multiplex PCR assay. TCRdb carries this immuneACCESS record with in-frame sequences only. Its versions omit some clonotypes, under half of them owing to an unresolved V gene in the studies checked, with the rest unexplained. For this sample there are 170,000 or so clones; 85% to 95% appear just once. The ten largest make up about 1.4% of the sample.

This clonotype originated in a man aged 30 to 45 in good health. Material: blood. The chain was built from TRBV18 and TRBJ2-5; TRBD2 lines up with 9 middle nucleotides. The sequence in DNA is TGTGCCAGCTCACCAAGTGTAACTAGCGGGGAGACCCAGTACTTC. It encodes CASSPSVTSGETQYF.